The 24 T cell receptor beta chains reported below all come from one sample, sequenced in a study of memory CD4+ T cells and cytomegalovirus serostatus. Repertoires were generated with immunoSEQ multiplex PCR, while TCRdb's copy carries only in-frame clones and drops some. In the table there are 40,000 to 60,000 clones, 78% of which are singletons. The sort gate was single viable CD3+CD4+CD8-CD45RO+ cells for memory CD4+ T cells. The sample comprised memory CD4+ T cells from blood. The origin of the receptors is an adult in good health and CMV-seronegative.

V is TRBV2 and J is TRBJ1-5; 8 bases map to TRBD1. The V segment lost 4 bases and the J segment 2 bases; nucleotides outside the gene matches: 1. CDR1 SNHLY and CDR2 FYNNEI come from the germline V gene. The CDR3 sequence is 14 residues long. The chain's CDR3 is CASSGGQGNQPQHF. The CDR3 nucleotides read TGTGCCAGCAGTGGGGGACAGGGCAATCAGCCCCAGCATTTT.

This clone was detected once. The V call is TRBV5-6, the J call TRBJ2-7; a weak D match, TRBD2 (6 bases). Looked up from germline, CDR1 is SGHDT and CDR2 is YYEEEE. The CDR3 spans 16 residues. V was clipped by 4 bases and J by 0 bases, with 17 bases between them. Here the CDR3 DNA reads TGTGCCAGCAGCGAAAGGACCCGGGACTTCTCCTACGAGCAGTACTTC. It codes for CASSERTRDFSYEQYF.

The genes are TRBV28 and TRBJ2-1, with 9 bases aligning to TRBD2. The germline gives CDR1 MDHEN, CDR2 SYDVKM. V lost 3 bases and J lost 1; bases outside the gene matches: 7. The CDR3 is made up of 17 amino acids. Here the CDR3 reads CASSLVGSGGSYNEQFF. For the CDR3, the DNA is TGTGCCAGCAGTTTGGTGGGTAGCGGGGGATCCTACAATGAGCAGTTCTTC.

The chain couples TRBV11-1 to TRBJ2-7; D not resolved. The germline V and J ends were trimmed by 1 base and 4 bases, with 8 bases remaining between them. Germline values: CDR1 SGHAT, CDR2 FQDESV (reference sequence). The CDR3 runs to 13 residues. Here the CDR3 DNA reads TGTGCCAGCAGCTTAGTCTTAGGTTACGAGCAGTACTTC. Its protein product is CASSLVLGYEQYF.

This chain links TRBV6-1 with TRBJ1-1; 8 bases are a match to TRBD1. The length of the CDR3 is 13 residues. Trimming at V came to 6 bases and at J to 7 bases, leaving 7 bases not matched to a gene. Germline loops: CDR1 MNHNS, CDR2 SASEGT. In DNA form, the CDR3 reads TGTGCCAGCAGCGCGGACAGGGACGGTGAAGCTTTCTTT. Its protein product is CASSADRDGEAFF.

This clone appeared a few times. The chain carries TRBV28 and TRBJ2-7; D not resolved. The CDR3 sequence is 13 residues long. Germline CDR1 is MDHEN and CDR2 is SYDVKM. V was trimmed by 6 bases and J by 1 base, leaving 10 bases between them. CDR3 sequence: CASSRAKSYEQYF. In nucleotides, the CDR3 is TGTGCCAGCAGCCGTGCTAAATCCTACGAGCAGTACTTC.

CDR3 DNA: TGCGCCAGCAGTTACAGGGGGAACTATGGCTACACCTTC. Protein product: CASSYRGNYGYTF. The chain employs TRBV5-1 and TRBJ1-2; TRBD1 matches 8 bases. The V segment lost 5 bases and the J segment 2 bases; nucleotides outside the gene matches: 2. This CDR3 region has 13 residues. Germline CDR1 and CDR2: SGHRS and YFSETQ.

The V gene is TRBV25-1, the J gene TRBJ2-2, with 7 bases that match TRBD1. The CDR3 consists of 16 residues. Germline CDR1 reads MGHDK; CDR2 reads SYGVNS. Losses at the gene ends were 3 bases for V and 5 bases for J; bases not matched to a gene: 9. The DNA of the CDR3 is TGTGCCAGCAGTGACAACAGACAGGGTGGGACCGGGGAGCTGTTTTTT. This sequence encodes CASSDNRQGGTGELFF.

The rearrangement joins TRBV5-6 to TRBJ2-1, with D tentatively TRBD1 or TRBD2 (5 bases each). The ends were cut back, 2 bases at V and 8 bases at J, with 11 bases in the middle. Per germline, CDR1 SGHDT and CDR2 YYEEEE. This CDR3 has 13 residues. The DNA for the CDR3 is TGTGCCAGCAGCTTTGGAGTGGGGGATGAGCAGTTCTTC. As protein: CASSFGVGDEQFF.

The gene calls are TRBV12-5 and TRBJ1-2, with a tentative D call TRBD1 (5 bases). Germline V CDR1 and CDR2: LGHNT, FRNRAP. There are 13 residues in the CDR3. V was shortened by 5 bases and J by 2 bases, with 9 bases between the two germline ends. The DNA of the CDR3 is TGTGCTAGTGGTACACAGGTGAACTATGGCTACACCTTC. Translating it yields CASGTQVNYGYTF.

The V and J genes are TRBV19 and TRBJ1-5; 7 nucleotides align to TRBD1. This CDR3 is 14 amino acids long. Germline V gives CDR1 LNHDA, CDR2 SQIVND (reference sequence). Trimming removed 9 bases from V and 7 bases from J; junction bases left unmatched: 12. The CDR3 is CASTSTGDRQPQHF. The CDR3, as DNA: TGTGCCAGCACTTCTACAGGGGACCGGCAGCCCCAGCATTTT.

The chain couples TRBV30 to TRBJ2-7, with unresolved D. The germline V gene has CDR1 GTSNPN and CDR2 SVGIG (reference sequence). The CDR3 runs to 14 residues. V dropped 0 bases and J dropped 6 bases, with 15 bases sitting between them. As DNA, the CDR3 is TGTGCCTGGAGTGTAAATCTTCCTTCCGGCGAGCAGTACTTC. Its translation is CAWSVNLPSGEQYF.

CDR3 region: CASMPGKDVGWSNQPQHF. The CDR3 bases are TGTGCCAGCATGCCCGGCAAGGATGTGGGTTGGAGCAATCAGCCCCAGCATTTT. The rearrangement joins TRBV2 to TRBJ1-5; D not certain. The CDR3 has 18 amino acids. Between the trimmed V and J ends, which lost 7 bases and 1 base, there was a span of 23 bases. Germline loops: CDR1 SNHLY, CDR2 FYNNEI. Full variable domain (outside the CDR3, taken from reference TRBV2 and TRBJ1-5): EPEVTQTPSHQVTQMGQEVILRCVPISNHLYFYWYRQILGQKVEFLVSFYNNEISEKSEIFDDQFSVERPDGSNFTLKIRSTKLEDSAMYFCASMPGKDVGWSNQPQHFGDGTRLSIL.

This chain connects TRBV9 to TRBJ2-7; D is perhaps TRBD2 (6 bases). Germline-derived CDR1 and CDR2 are SGDLS and YYNGEE. With 3 bases removed from V and 9 bases from J, the gap between germline ends came to 16 bases. There are 13 residues in the CDR3. The DNA for the CDR3 is TGTGCCAGCAGCGCGGGACTTCTAACGGCGCAGTACTTC. Amino acids: CASSAGLLTAQYF.

The chain has TRBV7-9 and TRBJ2-7; D gene ambiguous. Germline V gene sequence: CDR1 SEHNR, CDR2 FQNEAQ (reference sequence). Trimming took off 5 bases at V and 3 bases at J, with 8 bases between the two ends. The length of the CDR3 is 12 residues. CDR3: CASSQNVYEQYF. The CDR3 DNA sequence: TGTGCCAGCAGCCAGAATGTCTACGAGCAGTACTTC.

The chain carries TRBV14 and TRBJ1-2, with 7 bases matching TRBD1. J was trimmed by 11 bases and V by 4 bases; bases with no gene match: 13. Germline CDR1 reads SGHDN; CDR2 reads FVKESK. There are 14 residues in the CDR3. CDR3 nucleotide sequence: TGTGCCAGCAGCCCAATGCGGGACAGAGTAGGGTACACCTTC. Its translation: CASSPMRDRVGYTF.

The chain employs TRBV5-1 and TRBJ2-7; 9 nucleotides line up with TRBD2. The V segment lost 4 bases and the J segment 2 bases; nucleotides outside the gene matches: 16. This CDR3 is 18 amino acids long. The germline gives CDR1 SGHRS, CDR2 YFSETQ. CDR3 amino acids: CASSLKREDPFETYEQYF. The CDR3 region has the DNA TGCGCCAGCAGCCTAAAGCGGGAGGACCCGTTTGAAACCTACGAGCAGTACTTC.

This chain connects TRBV5-4 to TRBJ2-5, with 8 bases fitting TRBD1. The germline V gene encodes CDR1 SGHNT and CDR2 YYREEE (reference sequence). Trimming cost V 4 bases and J 4 bases; bases outside gene matches: 9. The CDR3 has 15 amino acids. CDR3 sequence: CASSPDRALVETQYF. The CDR3 DNA follows: TGTGCCAGCAGCCCGGACAGGGCCTTAGTAGAGACCCAGTACTTC.

The chain recombines TRBV6-9 with TRBJ1-2, with D possibly being TRBD1 (6 bases). The V end was cut by 3 bases, the J end by 4 bases, with 24 bases between. The CDR3 has 18 residues. Germline CDR1 MNHGY, CDR2 SVAAGI. The CDR3 loop reads CASSYPPLNSGHLYGYTF. Here the CDR3 DNA reads TGTGCCAGCAGTTACCCACCACTAAACTCGGGACACCTCTATGGCTACACCTTC.

The chain couples TRBV2 to TRBJ1-2, with TRBD1 matching over 7 bases. The J segment lost 8 bases and the V segment lost 6 bases, leaving 9 bases of the junction unmatched. This CDR3 has 13 amino acids. In germline, CDR1 is SNHLY, CDR2 FYNNEI. This CDR3 is CASSVEQGYGYTF. CDR3 coding DNA: TGTGCCAGCAGCGTCGAACAGGGGTACGGCTACACCTTC.

This chain uses TRBV6-1 with TRBJ2-7, with D maybe TRBD1 (5 bases). The CDR3 runs 14 residues. Germline CDR1 is MNHNS and CDR2 is SASEGT. Trimming shortened V by 2 bases and J by 9 bases, and 17 bases separated the two germline ends. CDR3: CASSEQGETSGQYF. CDR3 DNA sequence: TGTGCCAGCAGTGAACAGGGTGAAACTTCGGGGCAGTACTTC.

J is TRBJ2-7 and V is TRBV6-1; D is unclear. From germline, CDR1 is MNHNS and CDR2 SASEGT. Trimming shortened V by 1 base and J by 2 bases, and 3 bases separated the two germline ends. The CDR3 contains 12 residues. This CDR3 reads CASSEVPYEQYF. In DNA form, the CDR3 reads TGTGCCAGCAGTGAAGTCCCCTACGAGCAGTACTTC.

The V gene is TRBV18, the J gene TRBJ1-2; perhaps TRBD1 as D (6 bases). The CDR3 is 15 amino acids. V lost 3 bases, J lost 8 bases, and 19 bases lay in between. Germline CDR1 is KGHSH and CDR2 is LQKENI. CDR3 bases: TGTGCCAGCTCACCCATTACAGGGATCGATATAGGCTACACCTTC. Protein product: CASSPITGIDIGYTF.

The chain recombines TRBV5-4 with TRBJ2-1; perhaps TRBD2 as D (6 bases). The CDR3 has 15 residues. Germline values: CDR1 SGHNT, CDR2 YYREEE (reference sequence). V dropped 1 base and J dropped 6 bases, with 14 bases sitting between them. CDR3 nucleotides: TGTGCCAGCAGCTTGAGGGGACTGCGGGTCAATGAGCAGTTCTTC. Translating gives CASSLRGLRVNEQFF. The complete variable domain, with remaining parts taken from reference TRBV5-4 and TRBJ2-1, reads ETGVTQSPTHLIKTRGQQVTLRCSSQSGHNTVSWYQQALGQGPQFIFQYYREEENGRGNFPPRFSGLQFPNYSSELNVNALELDDSALYLCASSLRGLRVNEQFFGPGTRLTVL.